Presented here are 9 T cell receptor beta chains from one specimen sequenced in a study of vaccination and CD4 T cells after COVID-19. An Oncomine TCR Beta short-read assay was used to sequence the DNA from cultured CD4+ T cells. Each CDR3 protein is one row after TCRdb ran MiXCR on the PCR reads. This table has about 17,000 distinct CDR3 sequences, about two fifths appearing once. Described treatment: roughly 10-day PBMC culture with coronavirus spike peptide pools or control peptides (ViraFEST assay). Which antigens these TCRs recognize remains unknown. The material sequenced was CD4+ T cells from blood, cultured in vitro. The receptors shown here come from a human donor who had recovered from COVID-19.

The chain has TRBV7-2 and TRBJ2-5, with D hard to call. This CDR3 comprises 11 residues. Per the germline V gene, CDR1 is SGHTA and CDR2 is FQGNSA. Trimming removed 3 bases from V and 7 bases from J, with 6 bases in between. CDR3 loop: CASSFATTQYF. The CDR3 DNA is TGTGCCAGCAGCTTCGCCACGACCCAGTACTTC.

This clonotype came up a few times. The rearrangement uses TRBV15 and TRBJ1-2; D gene uncertain. Germline V CDR1 and CDR2: LNHNV, YYDKDF (reference sequence). CDR3 size: 14 residues. The V end lost 0 bases, the J end lost 4 bases, and 9 bases lay between the germline ends. The CDR3 sequence is CATSRDLAAYGYTF. CDR3 coding DNA: TGTGCCACCAGCAGAGATTTGGCAGCCTATGGCTACACCTTC.

This clonotype was counted a few times. The V gene is TRBV20-1, the J gene TRBJ2-3; 9 positions agree with TRBD2. The CDR3 sequence is 15 residues long. Germline V lookup: CDR1 DFQATT, CDR2 SNEGSKA (reference sequence). Trimming at V came to 6 bases and at J to 2 bases, leaving 9 bases not matched to a gene. CDR3 sequence (DNA): TGCAGTGCCGCAGAGACTAGCGGATACACAGATACGCAGTATTTT. Encoded protein: CSAAETSGYTDTQYF.

The chain uses TRBV7-3 and TRBJ2-1; 10 bases line up with TRBD2. The CDR3 spans 14 residues. V shed 6 bases, J shed 7 bases, and the junction held 6 bases outside the gene matches. Germline CDR1 reads SGHTA; CDR2 reads FQGTGA. The CDR3 is CASSSGTSVNEQFF. The CDR3, as DNA: TGTGCCAGCAGTTCCGGGACTAGCGTAAATGAGCAGTTCTTC.

The rearrangement uses TRBV15 and TRBJ1-4; TRBD1 agrees at 7 bases. CDR1 and CDR2 from the germline V gene are LNHNV and YYDKDF (reference sequence). Trimming cost V 1 base and J 1 base; bases outside gene matches: 3. The CDR3 loop spans 16 amino acids. CDR3 protein: CATSRVQGITNEKLFF. In nucleotides, the CDR3 is TGTGCCACCAGCAGAGTACAGGGGATAACTAATGAAAAACTGTTTTTT.

The sample holds a few counts of this clonotype. V gene TRBV30 combines with J gene TRBJ1-5, with 7 bases identical to TRBD1. This CDR3 contains 14 residues. The junction had 6 bases not matched to a gene; V was cut back by 3 bases and J by 4 bases. Germline-derived CDR1 and CDR2 are GTSNPN and SVGIG (reference sequence). For the CDR3, the DNA is TGTGCCTGGAGGACAGGGACCCCTAATCAGCCCCAGCATTTT. This sequence encodes CAWRTGTPNQPQHF.

The rearrangement links TRBV7-9 to TRBJ1-4; 11 nucleotides match TRBD1. CDR3 length: 16 residues. Germline CDR1 is SEHNR and CDR2 is FQNEAQ (reference sequence). V was clipped by 5 bases and J by 2 bases; unmatched bases: 4. DNA of the CDR3: TGTGCCAGCAGCCCCGGACAGGGGGCCACTAATGAAAAACTGTTTTTT. It is translated as CASSPGQGATNEKLFF.

The chain combines TRBV2 with TRBJ2-3; TRBD2 aligns across 9 bases. The CDR3 runs to 13 residues. Germline CDR1 and CDR2: SNHLY and FYNNEI. V lost 4 bases to trimming and J lost 13 bases; unmatched junction nucleotides: 9. The CDR3 region has the DNA TGTGCCAGCAGTGGATATGGCGGGAGGGCCGAGTATTTT. It yields the protein CASSGYGGRAEYF.

The chain couples TRBV12-3 or TRBV12-4 to TRBJ1-1, with D hard to call. The CDR3 runs to 13 residues. Trimming took off 4 bases at V and 2 bases at J, with 8 bases between the two ends. CDR3 nucleotide sequence: TGTGCCAGCAGTTCCACAGTAAACACTGAAGCTTTCTTT. Protein product: CASSSTVNTEAFF.